Below are 9 T cell receptor beta chains sequenced from a single sample in a study of OX40 agonist ivuxolimab in advanced cancers. Method: immunoSEQ multiplex PCR; TCRdb's copy keeps in-frame clones and lacks some. Of about 13,000 clones in the sample, under 90% were seen once. Material: CD4+ or CD8+ T cells sorted from blood, obtained in a trial of the OX40 agonist ivuxolimab. Receptors were obtained from an adult with an advanced solid tumor such as melanoma, head and neck, liver or kidney cancer.

The chain employs TRBV19 and TRBJ2-7; D might be TRBD2 (7 bases). V was pared by 5 bases and J by 3 bases, with 11 bases between. The V gene's germline CDR1 is LNHDA and CDR2 SQIVND (reference sequence). CDR3 length: 13 residues. The CDR3, as DNA: TGTGCCAGTAGTTGGGGGGGCAACTACGAGCAGTACTTC. This encodes CASSWGGNYEQYF.

By share, this clone counts as medium-sized. V gene TRBV2 combines with J gene TRBJ1-2, with TRBD1 as a possible D gene (6 bases). CDR3 length equals 15 residues. Trimming took off 2 bases at V and 4 bases at J, with 14 bases between the two ends. Germline-derived CDR1 and CDR2 are SNHLY and FYNNEI. CDR3 loop: CASSEYGQSPYGYTF. Here the CDR3 DNA reads TGTGCCAGCAGTGAATACGGACAGTCACCCTATGGCTACACCTTC.

This clone came up a few times. The chain has TRBV28 and TRBJ1-1; D is uncertain. The CDR3 extends over 10 amino acids. Trimming pared 4 bases from V and 7 bases from J, leaving 4 bases between. Per the germline V gene, CDR1 is MDHEN and CDR2 is SYDVKM. The CDR3 loop reads CASSSSEAFF. For the CDR3, the DNA is TGTGCCAGCAGTTCTAGTGAAGCTTTCTTT.

This chain joins TRBV14 and TRBJ1-1; D unresolved. Germline assignment: CDR1 SGHDN and CDR2 FVKESK. V lost 1 base and J lost 1, with 4 bases in between. The CDR3 is 13 amino acids. CDR3: CASSQVTNTEAFF. CDR3 coding DNA: TGTGCCAGCAGCCAAGTAACGAACACTGAAGCTTTCTTT.

J is TRBJ2-6 and V is TRBV18, with a weak D call TRBD1 (5 bases). CDR3 size: 13 residues. V was shortened by 2 bases and J by 12 bases, with 11 bases between the two germline ends. Germline V CDR1 and CDR2: KGHSH, LQKENI. CDR3 protein: CASSPWTPPVLTF. The DNA for the CDR3 is TGTGCCAGCTCACCATGGACACCTCCCGTCCTGACTTTC.

The chain joins TRBV5-8 to TRBJ2-1; TRBD1 agrees at 10 bases. The CDR3 contains 16 residues. V was clipped by 3 bases and J by 6 bases; unmatched bases: 9. Germline lookup yields CDR1 SGHTS and CDR2 YDEGEE. The DNA of the CDR3 is TGTGCCAGCAGCTATACTGACAGGGGGCTCGGCAATGAGCAGTTCTTC. This sequence encodes CASSYTDRGLGNEQFF.

The chain has TRBV21-1 and TRBJ2-3; TRBD2, the table's D call, lacks a check against the DNA. TRBV21-1 has pseudogene status. CDR3 length: 15 residues. The CDR3 bases are TGTGCCAGCAAGGGGACTAGCGGGAGCCCGGATACGCAGTATTTT. This sequence encodes CASKGTSGSPDTQYF.

There are a few counts of this clone. CDR3 in amino acids: CASSPGAEAFF. The DNA for the CDR3 is TGTGCCAGTAGTCCGGGGGCTGAAGCTTTCTTT. The chain is built from TRBV19 and TRBJ1-1; perhaps TRBD1 as D (5 bases). Germline values: CDR1 LNHDA, CDR2 SQIVND (reference sequence). This CDR3 region has 11 residues. V was clipped by 5 bases and J by 6 bases, with 7 bases between them.

This sequence joins TRBV9 and TRBJ2-1; 10 nucleotides align to TRBD2. The germline gives CDR1 SGDLS, CDR2 YYNGEE. CDR3 length equals 15 residues. After removal of 4 bases from V and 2 bases from J, the junction contained 3 bases not matched to a gene. DNA for the CDR3: TGTGCCAGCAGCTCCAGCGGGGGGGCCTACAATGAGCAGTTCTTC. This encodes CASSSSGGAYNEQFF.